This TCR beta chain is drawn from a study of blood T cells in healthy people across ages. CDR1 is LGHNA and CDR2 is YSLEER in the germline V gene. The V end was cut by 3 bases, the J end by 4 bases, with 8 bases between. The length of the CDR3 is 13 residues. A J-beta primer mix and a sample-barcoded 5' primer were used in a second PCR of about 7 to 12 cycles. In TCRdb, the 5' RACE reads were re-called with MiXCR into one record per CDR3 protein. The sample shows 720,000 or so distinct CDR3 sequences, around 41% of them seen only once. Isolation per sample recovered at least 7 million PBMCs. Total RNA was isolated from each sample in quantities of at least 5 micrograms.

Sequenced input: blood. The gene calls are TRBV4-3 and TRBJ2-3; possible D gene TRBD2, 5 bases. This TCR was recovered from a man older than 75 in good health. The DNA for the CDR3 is TGCGCCAGCAGCCATCAGCGGTCAGATACGCAGTATTTT. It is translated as CASSHQRSDTQYF.